Each of the 32 T cell receptor beta chains below was sequenced from the same sample in a study of blood T cell repertoires in COVID-19. The table came from immunoSEQ multiplex PCR; TCRdb's copy has only in-frame clones and leaves some out. The sample gives approximately 51,000 clones, less than 95% of which show up once; 6.4% is in the top ten. The sequencing sample was made of peripheral blood. The source is a man in his sixties or seventies with active COVID-19.

This chain links TRBV28 with TRBJ2-2; D unclear. The CDR3 totals 16 residues. CDR1 MDHEN and CDR2 SYDVKM come from the germline V gene. V lost 6 bases and J 3 bases, leaving 17 bases between the germline ends. CDR3 coding DNA: TGTGCCAGCAGATATCAGGCAATACAATACACCGGGGAGCTGTTTTTT. This codes for CASRYQAIQYTGELFF. The variable domain in full, completed from reference TRBV28 and TRBJ2-2, reads DVKVTQSSRYLVKRTGEKVFLECVQDMDHENMFWYRQDPGLGLRLIYFSYDVKMKEKGDIPEGYSVSREKKERFSLILESASTNQTSMYLCASRYQAIQYTGELFFGEGSRLTVL.

V gene TRBV4-2 combines with J gene TRBJ2-2, with 8 bases matching TRBD1. The CDR3 length is 16 residues. Looked up from germline, CDR1 is LGHNA and CDR2 is YNFKEQ. After removal of 3 bases from V and 4 bases from J, the junction contained 7 bases not matched to a gene. CDR3 nucleotides: TGTGCCAGCAGCCATAACACAGGGGGTCTCACCGGGGAGCTGTTTTTT. Residues: CASSHNTGGLTGELFF.

The chain combines TRBV19 with TRBJ1-1, with D perhaps matching TRBD1 (5 bases). The V end lost 8 bases, the J end lost 1 base, and 11 bases lay between the germline ends. The CDR3 has 13 residues. CDR1 and CDR2 from the germline V gene are LNHDA and SQIVND (reference sequence). Here the CDR3 DNA reads TGTGCCAGTCGTGGCAGGGCGAACACTGAAGCTTTCTTT. Protein sequence: CASRGRANTEAFF.

The chain employs TRBV28 and TRBJ2-1; D is undetermined. CDR1 is MDHEN and CDR2 is SYDVKM in the germline V gene. The CDR3 runs 13 residues. The V end was cut by 7 bases, the J end by 7 bases, with 14 bases between. The CDR3 sequence is CASNLPEKNEQFF. CDR3 coding DNA: TGTGCCAGCAACCTGCCCGAGAAGAATGAGCAGTTCTTC.

The rearrangement joins TRBV6-5 to TRBJ2-1, with D unclear. Trimming took 0 bases from V and 6 from J, leaving 12 bases between them. The CDR3 has 15 residues. Germline V CDR1 and CDR2: MNHEY, SVGAGI. The CDR3 nucleotides are TGTGCCAGCAGTTACTCGAACCCCTCGGGCAATGAGCAGTTCTTC. Encoded protein: CASSYSNPSGNEQFF.

This clone was observed a few times. V and J are TRBV7-2 and TRBJ2-1; TRBD2 might be the D (7 bases). The CDR3 contains 13 residues. The V and J ends lost 2 bases and 8 bases respectively, with 10 bases between them. Germline values: CDR1 SGHTA, CDR2 FQGNSA. The CDR3: CASSLQGRDEQFF. The CDR3 region has the DNA TGTGCCAGCAGCTTACAGGGGAGGGATGAGCAGTTCTTC.

V gene TRBV18 combines with J gene TRBJ1-5; a weak D match, TRBD1 (5 bases). The CDR3 contains 16 residues. CDR1 and CDR2 (germline): KGHSH, LQKENI. With 0 bases removed from V and 1 base from J, the gap between germline ends came to 10 bases. The CDR3 DNA follows: TGTGCCAGCTCACCACCCCCGGGGGGAAGCAATCAGCCCCAGCATTTT. Encoded protein: CASSPPPGGSNQPQHF.

This rearrangement joins TRBV21-1 to TRBJ1-4; the D call in the table, TRBD1, was not verified against the DNA. TRBV21-1 has pseudogene status. The length of the CDR3 is 15 residues. The CDR3 reads CASSNNGRSGEKLFF. CDR3 DNA: TGTGCCAGCAGCAACAACGGCAGGTCCGGTGAAAAACTGTTTTTT.

This clone was picked up one time. V and J are TRBV27 and TRBJ1-1; a weak D match, TRBD1 (6 bases). Germline CDR1 MNHEY, CDR2 SMNVEV (reference sequence). The CDR3 is 14 residues long. V lost 5 bases, J lost 1 base, and 11 bases lay in between. The CDR3 sequence is CASSPTGTNTEAFF. As DNA, the CDR3 is TGTGCCAGCAGTCCGACAGGAACGAACACTGAAGCTTTCTTT.

The V call is TRBV7-9, the J call TRBJ1-1, with D maybe TRBD1 (5 bases). Germline CDR1 SEHNR, CDR2 FQNEAQ (reference sequence). The V and J ends lost 5 bases and 1 base respectively, with 14 bases between them. This CDR3 contains 15 residues. CDR3 amino acids: CASSPLGGANTEAFF. DNA of the CDR3: TGTGCCAGCAGCCCCCTCGGAGGGGCGAACACTGAAGCTTTCTTT.

The gene calls are TRBV2 and TRBJ2-5; TRBD1 is a possible D gene (5 bases). Germline assignment: CDR1 SNHLY and CDR2 FYNNEI. CDR3 length equals 14 residues. Trimming pared 5 bases from V and 5 bases from J, leaving 15 bases between. The CDR3 DNA reads as TGTGCCAGCAGTTCATCCACAGGTGGCGAGACCCAGTACTTC. As protein: CASSSSTGGETQYF. Full variable domain (outside the CDR3, taken from reference TRBV2 and TRBJ2-5): EPEVTQTPSHQVTQMGQEVILRCVPISNHLYFYWYRQILGQKVEFLVSFYNNEISEKSEIFDDQFSVERPDGSNFTLKIRSTKLEDSAMYFCASSSSTGGETQYFGPGTRLLVL.

This clone was recorded once. The chain carries TRBV10-3 and TRBJ2-7; D gene unclear. This CDR3 has 13 amino acids. CDR1 is ENHRY, CDR2 SYGVKD, per germline. V was trimmed by 4 bases and J by 3 bases, leaving 10 bases between them. Here the CDR3 reads CAISAEQLYEQYF. The CDR3 coding sequence is TGTGCCATCAGTGCGGAACAGCTCTACGAGCAGTACTTC.

The V gene is TRBV4-2, the J gene TRBJ2-5, with TRBD2 identical over 8 bases. V lost 0 bases and J lost 5; bases outside the gene matches: 11. CDR3 length: 17 residues. From germline, CDR1 is LGHNA and CDR2 YNFKEQ. The CDR3 bases are TGTGCCAGCAGCCAAGACTCGCGCGGGAGGCTCGGGGAGACCCAGTACTTC. As protein: CASSQDSRGRLGETQYF.

The rearrangement uses TRBV10-1 and TRBJ2-7, with 8 bases aligning to TRBD1. CDR1 is WNHNN and CDR2 is SYGVQD in the germline V gene (reference sequence). J was trimmed by 2 bases and V by 2 bases; bases with no gene match: 5. This CDR3 region has 15 residues. This chain's CDR3 is CASSEARTGTYEQYF. The CDR3 DNA sequence: TGCGCCAGCAGTGAGGCCCGGACAGGGACCTACGAGCAGTACTTC.

This clone has only a few counts. This chain connects TRBV7-9 to TRBJ2-5; 8 nucleotides align to TRBD2. J was trimmed by 0 bases and V by 3 bases; bases with no gene match: 3. The germline V gene has CDR1 SEHNR and CDR2 FQNEAQ (reference sequence). The CDR3 has 15 residues. The CDR3 protein is CASSLSGRDQETQYF. CDR3 in DNA: TGTGCCAGCAGCTTGAGCGGGAGAGACCAAGAGACCCAGTACTTC.

The chain has TRBV3-1 (or the pseudogene TRBV3-2) and TRBJ2-2; D gene ambiguous. V gave up 3 bases and J gave up 6 bases, with 11 bases separating them. Germline V lookup: CDR1 LGHDT, CDR2 YNNKEL (reference sequence). The CDR3 contains 14 residues. CDR3 protein: CASSQPLSAGELFF. The CDR3 bases are TGTGCCAGCAGCCAGCCCCTAAGTGCCGGGGAGCTGTTTTTT.

The chain carries TRBV6-5 and TRBJ2-7; 7 bases line up with TRBD2. Germline CDR1 and CDR2: MNHEY and SVGAGI. This CDR3 is built from 14 residues. V lost 6 bases to trimming and J lost 2 bases; unmatched junction nucleotides: 7. The CDR3 region is CASSPGLEPYEQYF. CDR3 sequence (DNA): TGTGCCAGCAGCCCCGGACTAGAACCCTACGAGCAGTACTTC.

This clone was observed once. The V and J genes are TRBV30 and TRBJ1-2, with TRBD1 matching 7 bases. Looked up from germline, CDR1 is GTSNPN and CDR2 is SVGIG (reference sequence). V shed 2 bases and J 0 bases; nucleotides not matched to a gene: 6. This CDR3 has 15 residues. This chain's CDR3 is CAWSYHRGSNYGYTF. For the CDR3, the DNA is TGTGCCTGGAGTTATCACAGGGGATCTAACTATGGCTACACCTTC.

J is TRBJ1-1 and V is TRBV5-1, with 7 bases aligning to TRBD1. This CDR3 has 14 amino acids. CDR1 and CDR2 (germline): SGHRS, YFSETQ. With V trimmed by 0 bases and J by 7 bases, 6 bases remained unmatched. The DNA for the CDR3 is TGCGCCAGCAGCTTGGAGCAGGGGGTTGGTGAAGCTTTCTTT. Its protein product is CASSLEQGVGEAFF.

This clone was recorded only once. The chain is built from TRBV27 and TRBJ2-2, with TRBD2 matching over 9 bases. The trim removed 6 bases at V and 7 bases at J, leaving 12 bases unmatched. This CDR3 spans 16 amino acids. Germline V lookup: CDR1 MNHEY, CDR2 SMNVEV (reference sequence). The CDR3 DNA follows: TGTGCCAGCAGGCTGACTAGCGGACCGTTTGGCGGGGAGCTGTTTTTT. It is translated as CASRLTSGPFGGELFF.

This CDR3 is CASGTGGHLSDEQYF. The CDR3 DNA is TGTGCCAGCGGGACGGGGGGTCATCTTTCTGACGAGCAGTACTTC. V and J are TRBV11-1 and TRBJ2-7; 7 bases are shared with TRBD2. This CDR3 has 15 amino acids. Unmatched junction bases numbered 15, after V lost 8 bases and J lost 5 bases. Per the germline V gene, CDR1 is SGHAT and CDR2 is FQDESV (reference sequence).

The chain employs TRBV5-1 and TRBJ1-6, with D tentatively TRBD1 (5 bases). Germline CDR1 SGHRS, CDR2 YFSETQ. The ends were cut back, 6 bases at V and 7 bases at J, with 17 bases in the middle. CDR3 length: 15 residues. The CDR3 loop reads CASKPSDRQNSPLHF. The DNA for the CDR3 is TGCGCCAGCAAGCCCTCAGACAGACAGAATTCACCCCTCCACTTT.

This chain links TRBV5-1 with TRBJ1-3; D uncertain. Germline V gene lookup returns CDR1 SGHRS and CDR2 YFSETQ. Trimming took off 0 bases at V and 0 bases at J, with 10 bases between the two ends. This CDR3 has 16 amino acids. The DNA of the CDR3 is TGCGCCAGCAGCTTGGACAGACCTAACTCTGGAAACACCATATATTTT. It codes for CASSLDRPNSGNTIYF.

Only one count was recorded for this clone. The V and J genes are TRBV5-5 and TRBJ1-1; D is possibly TRBD1 (5 bases). Trimming removed 3 bases at V and 3 bases at J, with 15 bases between. CDR1 and CDR2 from the germline V gene are SGHKS and YYEKEE (reference sequence). The CDR3 is 15 residues long. The DNA of the CDR3 is TGTGCCAGCAGCTCTGGTAGGGGTGGGTACACTGAAGCTTTCTTT. It encodes CASSSGRGGYTEAFF. Full variable domain (missing parts from reference TRBV5-5 and TRBJ1-1): DAGVTQSPTHLIKTRGQQVTLRCSPISGHKSVSWYQQVLGQGPQFIFQYYEKEERGRGNFPDRFSARQFPNYSSELNVNALLLGDSALYLCASSSGRGGYTEAFFGQGTRLTVV.

V is TRBV4-3 and J is TRBJ2-7; D is possibly TRBD1 (6 bases). V was pared by 2 bases and J by 3 bases, with 11 bases between. This CDR3 region has 14 residues. Germline loops: CDR1 LGHNA, CDR2 YSLEER. CDR3: CASSQRQEYYEQYF. DNA for the CDR3: TGCGCCAGCAGCCAAAGACAGGAATACTACGAGCAGTACTTC.

Only one count was recorded for this clone. The V and J genes are TRBV29-1 and TRBJ1-4, with D possibly being TRBD1 (5 bases). There are 11 residues in the CDR3. Germline V gene sequence: CDR1 SQVTM, CDR2 ANQGSEA. Trimming removed 7 bases at V and 12 bases at J, with 15 bases between. In DNA, the CDR3 is TGCAGCGCCACGCTCCGGGGGGAACTGTTTTTT. This gives the protein CSATLRGELFF.

This clone was counted once. The chain uses TRBV6-2 or TRBV6-3 and TRBJ2-7; no clear D. This CDR3 has 13 residues. The germline V and J ends were trimmed by 2 bases and 4 bases, with 9 bases remaining between them. Germline CDR1 is MNHEY and CDR2 is SVGEGT. DNA for the CDR3: TGTGCCAGCAGTTACCGGTCCAATTACGAGCAGTACTTC. Its protein is CASSYRSNYEQYF.

CDR3 region: CASGLGHSAGELFF. In DNA, the CDR3 is TGTGCTAGTGGGCTGGGACACTCTGCCGGGGAGCTGTTTTTT. The chain uses TRBV12-5 and TRBJ2-2, with D possibly being TRBD1 (6 bases). This CDR3 has 14 residues. The germline V and J ends were trimmed by 6 bases and 6 bases, with 14 bases remaining between them. CDR1 is LGHNT and CDR2 is FRNRAP in the germline V gene.

V is TRBV5-1 and J is TRBJ2-3; D may be TRBD2 (5 bases). Trimming cost V 5 bases and J 2 bases, with 15 bases left between them. CDR1 is SGHRS and CDR2 is YFSETQ in the germline V gene. This CDR3 contains 15 residues. CDR3 amino acids: CASSQGRADTDTQYF. CDR3 in DNA: TGCGCCAGCAGTCAAGGGCGGGCAGACACAGATACGCAGTATTTT.

The V call is TRBV10-3, the J call TRBJ2-7; a weak D match, TRBD1 (5 bases). CDR3 length equals 14 residues. Germline V gene sequence: CDR1 ENHRY, CDR2 SYGVKD. The V and J ends lost 2 bases and 2 bases respectively, with 10 bases between them. DNA for the CDR3: TGTGCCATCAGTGAGGGTGGGGCTGCCTACGAGCAGTACTTC. Translation gives CAISEGGAAYEQYF.

The chain links TRBV13 to TRBJ1-6; D is perhaps TRBD1 (5 bases). CDR3 length equals 14 residues. Trimming left V 5 bases short and J 7 bases short, with 12 bases between. The germline CDR1 and CDR2 sequences are PRHDT and FYEKMQ (reference sequence). CDR3 coding DNA: TGTGCCAGCAGCGGAGGGACCGAAAATTCACCCCTCCACTTT. Translation: CASSGGTENSPLHF.

The CDR3 loop reads CSARHYNEQFF. In nucleotides, the CDR3 is TGCAGTGCTAGACATTACAATGAGCAGTTCTTC. The V call is TRBV20-1, the J call TRBJ2-1; no reliable D call. The CDR3 is made up of 11 amino acids. Looked up from germline, CDR1 is DFQATT and CDR2 is SNEGSKA (reference sequence). The germline V and J ends were trimmed by 2 bases and 4 bases, with 3 bases remaining between them.